This TCR beta chain was retrieved from a study of T cell changes during pregnancy in multiple sclerosis. TCRdb's copy holds only in-frame clones and misses some; the assay was immunoSEQ multiplex PCR. The table lists about 75,000 clones, 80% to 90% of them singletons. The CDR3 consists of 16 residues. Germline loops: CDR1 MDHEN, CDR2 SYDVKM. Trimming pared 5 bases from V and 0 bases from J, leaving 14 bases between. The TCR comes from a female donor in good health, enrolled as a control in a pregnancy study. The input for sequencing was peripheral blood, taken in the first trimester of pregnancy. The genes are TRBV28 and TRBJ2-1; maybe TRBD2 (5 bases). CDR3 nucleotides: TGTGCCAGCAGTCCCAGCGGCTTACCCTCCTACAATGAGCAGTTCTTC. This sequence encodes CASSPSGLPSYNEQFF.